This T cell receptor (beta chain) was identified in a study of cytomegalovirus exposure and HLA in healthy donors. PCR primers comprised 60 Vbeta and 13 Jbeta primers. Using immunoSEQ multiplex PCR, the repertoire was profiled, and TCRdb retains in-frame clones only, with some absent. This repertoire shows nearly 110,000 clones, less than 85% found once; its top ten account for 3.5% to 4%. The CDR3 contains 16 residues. The V gene's germline CDR1 is ENHRY and CDR2 SYGVKD. Between the trimmed V and J ends, which lost 3 bases and 5 bases, there was a span of 17 bases. This receptor was identified in a man in his sixties in good health and CMV-seronegative. The chain couples TRBV10-3 to TRBJ1-5; unclear D gene. Sequences were obtained from PBMCs. The CDR3 DNA reads TGTGCCATCAGTGACGGGAACTCTGGAGGGCATCAGCCCCAGCATTTT. It translates to CAISDGNSGGHQPQHF.